This T cell receptor (beta chain) derives from a study of tumor and adjacent non-tumor tissue in lung cancer. Study-wide context: Histology: about a dozen adenocarcinoma, a couple of squamous cell carcinoma, 1 small cell lung cancer. Samples averaged about 3.8 million productive TCRbeta reads each. Whole-study findings and limits: Tumor tissue had significantly higher TCR diversity than normal lung.

About this clonotype itself: Its antigen is currently unknown. An end of the junction does not agree with germline; a read error may underlie this.

The CDR3 consists of 17 residues. CDR1 MGHRA and CDR2 YSYEKL come from the germline V gene. Three rounds of nested PCR, following a modified ARM-PCR protocol, produced the TCRbeta library. TCRdb reanalysed the multiplex PCR reads using MiXCR and keeps one entry per CDR3 protein. The repertoire holds under 150,000 distinct CDR3 sequences, approximately 64% seen once, with around a sixth in the top ten. The template was RNA from unsorted bulk tissue. The sample taken for sequencing was lung tumor tissue. The rearrangement links TRBV4-1 to TRBJ2-1; 10 bases are a match to TRBD2. This TCR was recovered from a man aged 60-69 years with small cell lung cancer. Here the CDR3 DNA reads TGCACCAGCAGCCAAGCTCGGACTAGCGGCGACTACAATGAGCAGTTCTTC. Encoded protein: CTSSQARTSGDYNEQFF.